The next 15 T cell receptor beta chains were all read from a single sample in a study of cytomegalovirus exposure and HLA in healthy donors. The PCR had 60 Vbeta and 13 Jbeta primers. Using immunoSEQ multiplex PCR, the repertoire was profiled, and TCRdb retains in-frame clones only, with some absent. Of tens of thousands of clones in the sample, around 80% were seen once. Specimen: PBMCs. Receptor source: a young man in good health and CMV-seronegative.

The rearrangement links TRBV25-1 to TRBJ2-6; tentative D call: TRBD2 (5 bases). The CDR3 spans 13 residues. The V and J ends lost 9 bases and 3 bases respectively, with 9 bases between them. Per the germline V gene, CDR1 is MGHDK and CDR2 is SYGVNS. For the CDR3, the DNA is TGTGCCAGTAGACGGGGTGGGGCCAACGTCCTGACTTTC. It yields the protein CASRRGGANVLTF.

This rearrangement joins TRBV11-3 to TRBJ1-4; D gene unclear. The CDR3 has 14 residues. Per germline, CDR1 SGHNT and CDR2 YENEEA. The V end was cut by 2 bases, the J end by 4 bases, with 8 bases between. The CDR3 spells CASSLSSHNEKLFF. The CDR3 DNA sequence: TGTGCCAGCAGCTTATCCAGTCATAATGAAAAACTGTTTTTT. The complete variable domain, with remaining parts taken from reference TRBV11-3 and TRBJ1-4, reads EAGVVQSPRYKIIEKKQPVAFWCNPISGHNTLYWYLQNLGQGPELLIRYENEEAVDDSQLPKDRFSAERLKGVDSTLKIQPAELGDSAVYLCASSLSSHNEKLFFGSGTQLSVL.

This clone occurred a few times. The chain joins TRBV18 to TRBJ1-3; no reliable D call. This CDR3 is 15 amino acids long. Trimming took 3 bases from V and 2 from J, leaving 11 bases between them. Germline-derived CDR1 and CDR2 are KGHSH and LQKENI. The CDR3 DNA reads as TGTGCCAGCTCACCTGCCGGCAGGACTGGAAACACCATATATTTT. This codes for CASSPAGRTGNTIYF.

The V gene is TRBV20-1, the J gene TRBJ2-1; D remains ambiguous. The CDR3 is 11 amino acids. Germline V lookup: CDR1 DFQATT, CDR2 SNEGSKA (reference sequence). With 6 bases removed from V and 4 bases from J, the gap between germline ends came to 7 bases. The DNA for the CDR3 is TGCAGTGCAAGCTATTACAATGAGCAGTTCTTC. It yields the protein CSASYYNEQFF.

The sample holds a few counts of this clone. The V call is TRBV4-2, the J call TRBJ2-7; 8 positions match TRBD2. V was clipped by 4 bases and J by 6 bases; unmatched bases: 11. CDR1 and CDR2 from the germline V gene are LGHNA and YNFKEQ. This CDR3 has 15 amino acids. The CDR3: CASSRSKTSESEQYF. The DNA of the CDR3 is TGTGCCAGCAGCCGTTCGAAGACTAGCGAGAGCGAGCAGTACTTC.

The genes are TRBV5-1 and TRBJ1-4, with TRBD1 matching 7 bases. The length of the CDR3 is 15 residues. With V trimmed by 0 bases and J by 8 bases, 7 bases remained unmatched. The V gene's germline CDR1 is SGHRS and CDR2 YFSETQ. This chain's CDR3 is CASSLAHRGDEKLFF. The CDR3 nucleotides are TGCGCCAGCAGCTTGGCCCACAGGGGAGACGAAAAACTGTTTTTT.

V usage is TRBV18 and J usage is TRBJ2-7; possible D gene TRBD2, 6 bases. The CDR3 has 12 residues. V was trimmed by 2 bases and J by 4 bases, leaving 6 bases between them. Germline CDR1 reads KGHSH; CDR2 reads LQKENI. The CDR3 region has the DNA TGTGCCAGCTCACCAGGGAGGTACGAGCAGTACTTC. It specifies CASSPGRYEQYF.

CDR3 region: CASSEGFLGYF. DNA for the CDR3: TGTGCCAGCAGTGAAGGCTTCCTCGGGTACTTC. J is TRBJ2-7 and V is TRBV6-1; no clear D gene. The length of the CDR3 is 11 residues. The germline V gene encodes CDR1 MNHNS and CDR2 SASEGT. Trimming took 1 base from V and 12 from J, leaving 10 bases between them.

This sequence joins TRBV2 and TRBJ1-1; the D gene is possibly TRBD1 (5 bases). The V gene's germline CDR1 is SNHLY and CDR2 FYNNEI. The CDR3 totals 14 residues. V was shortened by 4 bases and J by 1 base, with 10 bases between the two germline ends. Here the CDR3 DNA reads TGTGCCAGCAGTGCCTGGACAAGGAACACTGAAGCTTTCTTT. Translated: CASSAWTRNTEAFF.

In the case of this clone: The junction shows a germline mismatch at one end, possibly a read error. V and J are TRBV7-7 and TRBJ2-3, with TRBD2 matching over 7 bases. CDR3 size: 16 residues. Germline CDR1 and CDR2: SSHAT and FNYEAQ (reference sequence). The chain's CDR3 is CASSLDIVGGGGTQYF. The DNA of the CDR3 is TGTGCTAGCAGCTTAGATATTGTCGGCGGGGGAGGTACGCAGTATTTT.

This sequence joins TRBV5-4 and TRBJ1-4; TRBD1 aligns across 7 bases. The V segment lost 3 bases and the J segment 10 bases; nucleotides outside the gene matches: 9. The CDR3 extends over 14 amino acids. CDR1 SGHNT and CDR2 YYREEE come from the germline V gene (reference sequence). The CDR3 sequence: CASSWDRPGGKLFF. For the CDR3, the DNA is TGTGCCAGCAGCTGGGACAGACCAGGAGGAAAACTGTTTTTT.

This clone appeared a few times. The chain combines TRBV6-6 with TRBJ2-7; D unclear. Germline loops: CDR1 MNHNY, CDR2 SVGAGI (reference sequence). The CDR3 has 16 amino acids. V was clipped by 0 bases and J by 3 bases, with 15 bases between them. The CDR3 coding sequence is TGTGCCAGCAGTTACTCGATCGCAGCAGACAACTACGAGCAGTACTTC. Translating it yields CASSYSIAADNYEQYF.

The V gene is TRBV29-1, the J gene TRBJ2-1; 9 positions match TRBD2. Trimming at V came to 0 bases and at J to 10 bases, leaving 10 bases not matched to a gene. The CDR3 has 15 amino acids. Per germline, CDR1 SQVTM and CDR2 ANQGSEA. The CDR3, as DNA: TGCAGCGTTGAAGATTTGGCTAGCGGGGCTTACGAGCAGTTCTTC. This gives the protein CSVEDLASGAYEQFF.

The chain carries TRBV5-4 and TRBJ1-1; D is possibly TRBD1 (5 bases). Germline V gene data show CDR1 as SGHNT and CDR2 as YYREEE (reference sequence). V was shortened by 3 bases and J by 3 bases, with 12 bases between the two germline ends. CDR3 size: 14 residues. The CDR3 here is CASSSGRGDTEAFF. CDR3 nucleotide sequence: TGTGCCAGCAGCTCTGGACGGGGGGACACTGAAGCTTTCTTT.

The chain links TRBV4-1 to TRBJ2-1; no firm D call. The CDR3 covers 14 residues. Germline CDR1 MGHRA, CDR2 YSYEKL. V lost 3 bases and J lost 8, with 14 bases in between. Here the CDR3 reads CASSQKPVFDEQFF. The CDR3 DNA sequence: TGCGCCAGCAGCCAGAAGCCCGTCTTCGATGAGCAGTTCTTC.